A selection of T cell receptor beta chains follows, all from one sample in a study of lymphopenia after photon versus proton radiotherapy. Sequencing used immunoSEQ multiplex PCR; TCRdb keeps in-frame clones, though not all of them. The table includes tens of thousands of clones, 83% detected once. Sample: peripheral blood, taken from a patient treated with proton-based radiotherapy. The receptors come from a man in his sixties with pancreatic cancer. Both conserved end residues are part of each CDR3. D genes are given only for firm matches. For some rows the clone size is stated as once, few or many, or as a class when expanded; others skip it.

j_call | v_call | clone_size | d_call | cdr3_aa | cdr3_nt
TRBJ2-3 | TRBV5-1 | . | TRBD2 | CASSLASGSSPSPFTDTQYF | TGCGCCAGCAGCTTGGCCAGCGGGAGTTCCCCTTCACCCTTCACAGATACGCAGTATTTT
TRBJ2-5 | TRBV18 | . | . | CASSPLAQGFQETQYF | TGTGCCAGCTCACCACTGGCGCAGGGCTTCCAAGAGACCCAGTACTTC
TRBJ2-3 | TRBV7-6 | . | . | CASSLVTASTDTQYF | TGTGCCAGCAGCTTAGTTACAGCTAGCACAGATACGCAGTATTTT
TRBJ1-2 | TRBV19 | few | . | CASNQGRFDGYTF | TGTGCCAGTAATCAGGGCCGTTTTGATGGCTACACCTTC
TRBJ2-7 | TRBV28 | . | TRBD2 | CASSIYGGLADSSYEQYF | TGTGCCAGTAGCATTTACGGGGGACTAGCGGACTCCTCCTACGAGCAGTACTTC
TRBJ2-1 | TRBV7-9 | . | TRBD2 | CASSGRRRTSGLYNEQFF | TGTGCCAGCAGCGGCCGGCGGAGGACTAGCGGGTTATACAATGAGCAGTTCTTC
TRBJ2-1 | TRBV28 | . | . | CASLTPGRYNEQFF | TGTGCCAGCCTAACCCCGGGGAGGTACAATGAGCAGTTCTTC
TRBJ1-1 | TRBV5-1 | . | . | CASSPSGRTEAFF | TGCGCCAGCAGCCCCAGCGGGAGGACTGAAGCTTTCTTT
TRBJ2-3 | TRBV6-1 | . | . | CASSVSWSTDTQYF | TGTGCCAGCAGTGTATCTTGGAGCACAGATACGCAGTATTTT
TRBJ1-2 | TRBV30 | few | . | CAWSPFQGIGYGYTF | TGTGCCTGGAGCCCGTTTCAGGGGATTGGTTATGGCTACACCTTC
TRBJ1-2 | TRBV5-8 | . | . | CASSPWVGSRDGYTF | TGTGCCAGCAGCCCGTGGGTCGGGAGTCGGGATGGCTACACCTTC
TRBJ2-5 | TRBV19 | . | . | CASSIPGRGETQYF | TGTGCCAGTAGTATTCCTGGAAGAGGGGAGACCCAGTACTTC
TRBJ2-7 | TRBV23-1 | . | TRBD2 | CASRLGTSGSYEQYF | TGCGCCAGCCGACTTGGGACTAGCGGGTCCTACGAGCAGTACTTC
TRBJ2-7 | TRBV28 | . | . | CASSLPSGHSYEQYF | TGTGCCAGCAGTTTGCCAAGCGGGCACTCCTACGAGCAGTACTTC
TRBJ2-3 | TRBV11-1 | . | . | CASSEETGLDTQYF | TGTGCCAGCAGCGAAGAAACAGGGCTGGATACGCAGTATTTT
TRBJ2-5 | TRBV28 | . | TRBD2 | CASSLLFSGTSRQETQYF | TGTGCCAGCAGTTTATTATTCAGTGGGACTAGCAGACAAGAGACCCAGTACTTC
TRBJ2-5 | TRBV7-7 | once | . | CASSLVSGSTETQYF | TGTGCTAGCAGCTTGGTCTCAGGATCAACGGAGACCCAGTACTTC
TRBJ2-1 | TRBV30 | . | TRBD2 | CAWSKRFQLGKSGRVYNEQFF | TGTGCCTGGAGTAAGAGGTTCCAACTGGGCAAGAGCGGGAGGGTATACAATGAGCAGTTCTTC
TRBJ2-7 | TRBV28 | . | TRBD2 | CASTPPPTRTSGISF | TGTGCCAGCACCCCTCCCCCGACCCGAACTAGCGGAATATCCTTC
TRBJ2-6 | TRBV19 | . | . | CASNQGRGANVLTF | TGTGCCAGTAATCAGGGGAGGGGGGCCAACGTCCTGACTTTC
TRBJ2-7 | TRBV2 | once | TRBD1 | CASSADRGGDEQYF | TGTGCCAGCAGCGCTGACAGGGGTGGAGACGAGCAGTACTTC
TRBJ2-7 | TRBV5-1 | . | TRBD1 | CASSLGQGALRVYEQYF | TGCGCCAGCAGCTTGGGGCAGGGGGCCCTTCGCGTCTACGAGCAGTACTTC
TRBJ1-1 | TRBV7-9 | once | . | CASSPHGQLMNTEAFF | TGTGCCAGCAGCCCTCATGGGCAACTGATGAACACTGAAGCTTTCTTT
TRBJ2-7 | TRBV11-2 | . | . | CASGRDRIYEQYF | TGTGCCAGCGGAAGAGACAGGATTTACGAGCAGTACTTC
TRBJ1-1 | TRBV2 | . | TRBD1 | CANLGRNRGQTNTEAFF | TGTGCCAACCTGGGGAGAAACAGGGGGCAGACGAACACTGAAGCTTTCTTT
TRBJ2-7 | TRBV6-5 | . | . | CASSYGLAQSYEQYF | TGTGCCAGCAGTTACGGCCTAGCCCAATCCTACGAGCAGTACTTC
TRBJ1-5 | TRBV30 | few | TRBD1 | CAWTIGGTVSNQPQHF | TGTGCCTGGACTATCGGCGGGACAGTGAGCAATCAGCCCCAGCATTTT
TRBJ2-3 | TRBV9 | once | . | CASSVMEASDTQYF | TGTGCCAGCAGCGTAATGGAGGCTTCAGATACGCAGTATTTT
TRBJ2-7 | TRBV6-1 | . | . | CASSSGQFYEQYF | TGTGCCAGCAGTTCAGGACAGTTCTACGAGCAGTACTTC
TRBJ2-7 | TRBV5-5 | . | . | CASSFKSGADPYEQYF | TGTGCCAGCAGCTTCAAATCGGGAGCTGATCCCTACGAGCAGTACTTC
TRBJ2-1 | TRBV28 | . | TRBD2 | CASSSPGLGAVNEQFF | TGTGCCAGCAGTTCTCCGGGACTAGGGGCGGTCAATGAGCAGTTCTTC
TRBJ2-1 | TRBV28 | . | TRBD2 | CASSPSGNYNEQFF | TGTGCCAGCAGTCCTAGCGGGAACTACAATGAGCAGTTCTTC
TRBJ2-7 | TRBV6-5 | . | . | CASSYSGTSEQYF | TGTGCCAGCAGTTACTCAGGCACGTCCGAGCAGTACTTC
TRBJ2-6 | TRBV11-3 | . | . | CASSLLWGASGANVLTF | TGTGCCAGCAGCTTGCTGTGGGGAGCCTCTGGGGCCAACGTCCTGACTTTC
TRBJ1-2 | TRBV5-4 | . | . | CASSYGTGNGYTF | TGTGCCAGCAGCTACGGGACGGGTAATGGCTACACCTTC
TRBJ1-1 | TRBV2 | . | TRBD1 | CASSAGTVNTEAFF | TGTGCCAGCAGCGCCGGGACAGTGAACACTGAAGCTTTCTTT
TRBJ2-5 | TRBV30 | . | . | CAWGSLSEQYF | TGTGCCTGGGGATCCCTCTCGGAGCAGTACTTC
TRBJ2-5 | TRBV5-6 | . | TRBD2 | CASSLLSSGNQETQYF | TGTGCCAGCAGCTTGTTGTCTAGCGGAAACCAAGAGACCCAGTACTTC
TRBJ2-1 | TRBV19 | . | . | CASNSQGLMNEQFF | TGTGCCAGTAATTCCCAGGGTCTAATGAATGAGCAGTTCTTC
TRBJ2-5 | TRBV2 | . | . | CASRSGVIETQYF | TGTGCCAGCAGGTCGGGAGTAATTGAGACCCAGTACTTC
TRBJ1-1 | TRBV2 | . | . | CASRFRDLNTEAFF | TGTGCCAGCAGATTCAGGGACTTGAACACTGAAGCTTTCTTT
TRBJ2-7 | TRBV7-3 | . | . | CASTDHCRFSYEQYF | TGTGCCAGCACAGACCACTGCAGGTTCTCCTACGAGCAGTACTTC
TRBJ1-2 | TRBV7-2 | once | TRBD1 | CASSARQGRGGYTF | TGTGCCAGCAGCGCCCGACAGGGGAGGGGAGGCTACACCTTC
TRBJ1-2 | TRBV28 | . | . | CASRGPGHYNYGYTF | TGTGCCAGCAGGGGCCCCGGACATTATAACTATGGCTACACCTTC
TRBJ2-1 | TRBV6-5 | . | TRBD2 | CASSYGSGGSDEQFF | TGTGCCAGCAGTTATGGTTCGGGCGGGAGCGATGAGCAGTTCTTC
TRBJ2-3 | TRBV19 | . | . | CASSIKGPRLTDTQYF | TGTGCCAGTAGTATCAAGGGTCCTAGACTCACAGATACGCAGTATTTT
TRBJ2-2 | TRBV4-2 | . | TRBD2 | CASSQGGIVSGRSTGELFF | TGTGCCAGCAGCCAAGGGGGGATTGTCAGCGGGAGAAGCACCGGGGAGCTGTTTTTT
TRBJ2-5 | TRBV30 | . | . | CAWSVFSQYQETQYF | TGTGCCTGGAGTGTATTCTCACAGTACCAAGAGACCCAGTACTTC
TRBJ2-2 | TRBV9 | few | . | CASSVRPGPGVSGELFF | TGTGCCAGCAGCGTAAGACCGGGGCCCGGGGTATCCGGGGAGCTGTTTTTT
TRBJ2-7 | TRBV5-4 | . | . | CASSLGASSSEQYF | TGTGCCAGCAGCTTGGGGGCGAGCTCAAGCGAGCAGTACTTC
TRBJ2-3 | TRBV11-2 | . | . | CASSLSDTQYF | TGTGCCAGCAGCCTCTCAGATACGCAGTATTTT
TRBJ2-7 | TRBV5-1 | . | . | CASSLGPSSEQTYEQYF | TGCGCCAGCAGCTTGGGGCCTTCGAGCGAACAAACCTACGAGCAGTACTTC
TRBJ2-1 | TRBV6-1 | . | TRBD2 | CASSEFQAGGVDEQFF | TGTGCCAGCAGTGAATTTCAAGCGGGGGGGGTCGATGAGCAGTTCTTC
TRBJ2-2 | TRBV27 | . | . | CASSLLGAGELFF | TGTGCCAGCAGTTTATTGGGTGCCGGGGAGCTGTTTTTT